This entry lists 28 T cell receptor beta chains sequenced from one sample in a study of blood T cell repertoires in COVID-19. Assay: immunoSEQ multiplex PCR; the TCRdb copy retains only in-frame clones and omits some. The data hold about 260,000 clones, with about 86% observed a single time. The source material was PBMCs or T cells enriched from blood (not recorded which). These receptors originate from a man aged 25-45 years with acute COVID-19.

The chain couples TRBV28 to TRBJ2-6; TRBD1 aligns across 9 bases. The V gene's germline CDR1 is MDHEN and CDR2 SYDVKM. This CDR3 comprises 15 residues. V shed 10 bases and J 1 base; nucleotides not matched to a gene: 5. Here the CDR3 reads CATVGTGSGANVLTF. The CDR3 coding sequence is TGTGCCACCGTCGGGACAGGGTCTGGGGCCAACGTCCTGACTTTC.

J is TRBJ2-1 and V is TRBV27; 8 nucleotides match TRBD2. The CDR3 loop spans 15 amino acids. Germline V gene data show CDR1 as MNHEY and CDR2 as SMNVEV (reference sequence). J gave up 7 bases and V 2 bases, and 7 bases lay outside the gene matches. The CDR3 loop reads CASSLAGLAGNEQFF. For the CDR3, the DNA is TGTGCCAGCAGTTTAGCTGGACTAGCCGGGAATGAGCAGTTCTTC.

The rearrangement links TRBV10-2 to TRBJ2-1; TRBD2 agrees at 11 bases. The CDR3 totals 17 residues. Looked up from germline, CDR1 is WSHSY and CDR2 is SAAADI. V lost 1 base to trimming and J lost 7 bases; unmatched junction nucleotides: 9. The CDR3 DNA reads TGCGCCAGCAGTGAGTGGGCTGGTAGCGGGGGGGCGAATGAGCAGTTCTTC. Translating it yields CASSEWAGSGGANEQFF.

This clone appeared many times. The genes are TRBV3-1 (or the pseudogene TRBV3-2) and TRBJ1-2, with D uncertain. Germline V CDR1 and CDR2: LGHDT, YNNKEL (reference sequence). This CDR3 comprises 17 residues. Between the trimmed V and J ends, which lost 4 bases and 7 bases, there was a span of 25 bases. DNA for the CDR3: TGTGCCAGCAGCCCAAGGATGCGAAACATAGGAGGGTTTGGCTACACCTTC. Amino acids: CASSPRMRNIGGFGYTF.

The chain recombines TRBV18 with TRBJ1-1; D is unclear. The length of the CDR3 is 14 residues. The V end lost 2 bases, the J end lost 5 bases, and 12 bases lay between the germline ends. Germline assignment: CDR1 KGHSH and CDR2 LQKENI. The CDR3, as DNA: TGTGCCAGCTCACCAGAGCCAGGTCGGACTGAAGCTTTCTTT. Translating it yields CASSPEPGRTEAFF.

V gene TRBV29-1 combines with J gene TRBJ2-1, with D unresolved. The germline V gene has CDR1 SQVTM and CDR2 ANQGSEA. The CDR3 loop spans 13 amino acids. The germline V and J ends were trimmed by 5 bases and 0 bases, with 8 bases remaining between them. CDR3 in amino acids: CSVLVSSYNEQFF. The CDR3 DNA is TGCAGCGTTCTCGTCAGCTCCTACAATGAGCAGTTCTTC.

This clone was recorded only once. In DNA, the CDR3 is TGTGCCAGCAGCTTGACTAGCGGGGGAAACTCCTACAATGAGCAGTTCTTC. It translates to CASSLTSGGNSYNEQFF. The gene calls are TRBV7-6 and TRBJ2-1; 12 nucleotides line up with TRBD2. Per germline, CDR1 SGHVS and CDR2 FNYEAQ. V dropped 3 bases and J dropped 0; count of bases not matched to a gene: 3. There are 17 residues in the CDR3.

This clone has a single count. The CDR3 DNA reads as TGTGCCAGCAGCCCGGAGGTCTTTGGCTACACCTTC. This encodes CASSPEVFGYTF. V is TRBV12-3 or TRBV12-4 and J is TRBJ1-2, with D unclear. CDR3 length: 12 amino acids. Trimming took off 6 bases at V and 7 bases at J, with 12 bases between the two ends.

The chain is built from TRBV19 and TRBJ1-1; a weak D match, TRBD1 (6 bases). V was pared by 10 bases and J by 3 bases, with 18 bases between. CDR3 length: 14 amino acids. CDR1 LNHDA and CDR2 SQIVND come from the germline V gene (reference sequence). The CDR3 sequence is CATHYRAGDTEAFF. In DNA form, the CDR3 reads TGTGCCACCCACTACAGGGCTGGGGACACTGAAGCTTTCTTT.

The CDR3, as DNA: TGTGCCAGCAGCCCTGGTGGAGGGGAGAGGCTTGGCTACACCTTC. Its protein product is CASSPGGGERLGYTF. This chain joins TRBV5-6 and TRBJ1-2; tentatively, D is TRBD1 (5 bases). In germline, CDR1 is SGHDT, CDR2 YYEEEE. The ends were cut back, 4 bases at V and 7 bases at J, with 20 bases in the middle. The CDR3 consists of 15 residues.

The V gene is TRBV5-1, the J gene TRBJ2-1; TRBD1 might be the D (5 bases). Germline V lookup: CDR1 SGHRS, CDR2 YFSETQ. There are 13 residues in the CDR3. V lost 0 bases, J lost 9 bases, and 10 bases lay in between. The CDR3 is CASSLEGVAEQFF. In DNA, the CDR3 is TGCGCCAGCAGCTTGGAAGGGGTGGCTGAGCAGTTCTTC.

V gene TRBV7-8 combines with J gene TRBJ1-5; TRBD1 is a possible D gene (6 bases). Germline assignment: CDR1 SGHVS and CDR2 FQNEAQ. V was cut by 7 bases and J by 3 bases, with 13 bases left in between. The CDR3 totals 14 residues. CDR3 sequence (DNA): TGTGCCAGCACCCCAGGGGACCTCAATCAGCCCCAGCATTTT. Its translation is CASTPGDLNQPQHF.

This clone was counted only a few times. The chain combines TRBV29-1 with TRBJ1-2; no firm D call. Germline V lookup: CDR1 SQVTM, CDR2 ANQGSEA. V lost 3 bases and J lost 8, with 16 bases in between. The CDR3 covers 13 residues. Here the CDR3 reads CSVEGSGGRGYTF. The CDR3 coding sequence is TGCAGCGTTGAGGGATCCGGAGGTAGGGGCTACACCTTC.

The chain's CDR3 is CASSRSGAGVGEKLFF. Written as DNA, the CDR3 is TGTGCCAGCAGTAGGTCGGGAGCGGGCGTTGGTGAAAAACTGTTTTTT. The gene calls are TRBV28 and TRBJ1-4, with unresolved D. Per the germline V gene, CDR1 is MDHEN and CDR2 is SYDVKM. The V and J ends lost 5 bases and 7 bases respectively, with 20 bases between them. The CDR3 sequence is 16 residues long.

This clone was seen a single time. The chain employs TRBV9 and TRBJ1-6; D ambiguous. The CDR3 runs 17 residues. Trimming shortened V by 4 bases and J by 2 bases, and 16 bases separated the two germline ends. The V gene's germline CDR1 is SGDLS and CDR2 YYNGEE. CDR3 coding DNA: TGTGCCAGCAGCCCCCAGGAAGGGAGCGCCTATAATTCACCCCTCCACTTT. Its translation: CASSPQEGSAYNSPLHF.

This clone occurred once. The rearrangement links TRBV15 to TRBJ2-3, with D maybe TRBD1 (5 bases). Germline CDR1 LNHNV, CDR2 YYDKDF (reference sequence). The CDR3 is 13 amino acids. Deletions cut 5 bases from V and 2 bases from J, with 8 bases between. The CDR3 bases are TGTGCCACCAGCGACAGATACACAGATACGCAGTATTTT. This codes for CATSDRYTDTQYF.

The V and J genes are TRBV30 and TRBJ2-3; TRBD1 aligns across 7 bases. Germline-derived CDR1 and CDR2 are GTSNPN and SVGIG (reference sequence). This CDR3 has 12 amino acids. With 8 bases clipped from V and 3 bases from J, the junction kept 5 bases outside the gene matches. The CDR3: CARTQGTDTQYF. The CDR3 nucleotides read TGTGCCAGGACACAGGGGACAGATACGCAGTATTTT.

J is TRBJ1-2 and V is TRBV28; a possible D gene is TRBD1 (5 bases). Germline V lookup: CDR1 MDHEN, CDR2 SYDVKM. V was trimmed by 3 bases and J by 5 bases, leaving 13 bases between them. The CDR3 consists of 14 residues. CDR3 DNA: TGTGCCAGCAGTTTGGCGACCAGGGATTATGGCTACACCTTC. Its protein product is CASSLATRDYGYTF.

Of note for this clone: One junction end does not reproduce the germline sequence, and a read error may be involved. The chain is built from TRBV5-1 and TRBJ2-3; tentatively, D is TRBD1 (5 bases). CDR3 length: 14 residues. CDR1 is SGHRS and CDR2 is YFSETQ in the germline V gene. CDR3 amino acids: CASSLFRVGDTQYF. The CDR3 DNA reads TGTGCCAGCAGCTTATTCAGGGTAGGGGATACGCAGTATTTT.

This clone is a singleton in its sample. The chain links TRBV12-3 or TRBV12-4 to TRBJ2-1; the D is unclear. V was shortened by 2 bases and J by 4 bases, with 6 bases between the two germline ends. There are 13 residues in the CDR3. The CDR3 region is CASSLFLYNEQFF. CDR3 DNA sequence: TGTGCCAGCAGTTTATTCCTTTACAATGAGCAGTTCTTC.

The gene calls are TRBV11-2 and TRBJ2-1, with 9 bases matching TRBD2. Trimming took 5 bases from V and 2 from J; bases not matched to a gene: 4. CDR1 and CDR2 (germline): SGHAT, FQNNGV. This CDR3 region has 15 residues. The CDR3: CASSERGDAYNEQFF. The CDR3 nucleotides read TGTGCCAGCAGCGAGCGGGGGGACGCCTACAATGAGCAGTTCTTC.

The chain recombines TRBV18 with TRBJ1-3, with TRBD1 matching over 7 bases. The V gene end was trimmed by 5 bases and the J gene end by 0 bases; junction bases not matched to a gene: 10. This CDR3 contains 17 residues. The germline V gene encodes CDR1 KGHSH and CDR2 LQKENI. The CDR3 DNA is TGTGCCAGCTCAACAACGGCAGGGGGACACTCTGGAAACACCATATATTTT. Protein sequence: CASSTTAGGHSGNTIYF. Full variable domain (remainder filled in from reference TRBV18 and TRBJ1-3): NAGVMQNPRHLVRRRGQEARLRCSPMKGHSHVYWYRQLPEEGLKFMVYLQKENIIDESGMPKERFSAEFPKEGPSILRIQQVVRGDSAAYFCASSTTAGGHSGNTIYFGEGSWLTVV.

CDR3 sequence reads: CASRKEGGSYLIGEKLFF. The DNA for the CDR3 is TGTGCCAGCAGGAAAGAAGGAGGGTCTTATCTCATCGGAGAAAAACTGTTTTTT. The chain uses TRBV2 and TRBJ1-4; D gene ambiguous. CDR3 length: 18 residues. V was pared by 6 bases and J by 8 bases, with 28 bases between. The germline CDR1 and CDR2 sequences are SNHLY and FYNNEI.

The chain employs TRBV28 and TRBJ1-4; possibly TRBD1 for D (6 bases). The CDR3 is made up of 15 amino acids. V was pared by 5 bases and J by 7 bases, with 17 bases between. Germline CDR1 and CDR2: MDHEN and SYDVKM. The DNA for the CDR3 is TGTGCCAGCAGTAGCTTACAGGGTGGGGGTGAAAAACTGTTTTTT. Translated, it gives CASSSLQGGGEKLFF.

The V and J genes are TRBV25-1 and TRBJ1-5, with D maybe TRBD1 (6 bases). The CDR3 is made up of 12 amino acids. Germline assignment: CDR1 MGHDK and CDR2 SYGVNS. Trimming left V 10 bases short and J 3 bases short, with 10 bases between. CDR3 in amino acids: CAIQGPNQPQHF. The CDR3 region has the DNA TGTGCCATCCAGGGGCCCAATCAGCCCCAGCATTTT.

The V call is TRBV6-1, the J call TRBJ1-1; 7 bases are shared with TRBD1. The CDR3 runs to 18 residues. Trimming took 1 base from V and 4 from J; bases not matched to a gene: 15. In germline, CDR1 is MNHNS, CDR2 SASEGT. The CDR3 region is CASSEGVWRQGGGTEAFF. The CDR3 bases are TGTGCCAGCAGTGAAGGGGTATGGAGACAGGGAGGAGGCACTGAAGCTTTCTTT.

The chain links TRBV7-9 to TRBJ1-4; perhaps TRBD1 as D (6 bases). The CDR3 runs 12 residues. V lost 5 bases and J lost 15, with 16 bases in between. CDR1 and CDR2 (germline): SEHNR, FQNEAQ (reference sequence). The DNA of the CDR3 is TGTGCCAGCAGCCCCCCTAAGGGGGTATTGTTTTTT. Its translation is CASSPPKGVLFF.

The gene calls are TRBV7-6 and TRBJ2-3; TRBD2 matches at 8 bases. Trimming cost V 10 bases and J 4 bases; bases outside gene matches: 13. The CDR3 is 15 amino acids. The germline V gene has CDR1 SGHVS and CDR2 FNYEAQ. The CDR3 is CATGGAGDLADTQYF. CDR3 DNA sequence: TGTGCCACCGGGGGGGCGGGGGACCTCGCAGATACGCAGTATTTT.